The 24 T cell receptor beta chains given below trace back to one sample, sequenced in a study of blood T cell repertoires in COVID-19. This table comes from immunoSEQ multiplex PCR, and its TCRdb copy is limited to in-frame clones, with some not included. The repertoire has about 480,000 clones, about nine tenths of them found once; the top ten carry under 9.5%. Sequenced input: PBMCs or T cells enriched from blood (not recorded which). The receptors come from a woman aged 55-69 years who had recovered from COVID-19.

The V and J genes are TRBV2 and TRBJ2-5; unclear D gene. Trimming shortened V by 6 bases and J by 2 bases, and 10 bases separated the two germline ends. In germline, CDR1 is SNHLY, CDR2 FYNNEI. This CDR3 comprises 13 residues. CDR3 region: CASRVQVQETQYF. CDR3 coding DNA: TGTGCCAGCAGGGTCCAGGTACAAGAGACCCAGTACTTC.

The V call is TRBV5-4, the J call TRBJ1-2; a possible D gene is TRBD1 (5 bases). This CDR3 comprises 15 residues. V lost 2 bases and J lost 2, with 13 bases in between. Germline loops: CDR1 SGHNT, CDR2 YYREEE (reference sequence). For the CDR3, the DNA is TGTGCCAGCAGCTTAGGGGCAGCTACCAACTATGGCTACACCTTC. Its translation: CASSLGAATNYGYTF.

V usage is TRBV24-1 and J usage is TRBJ2-2, with TRBD2 identical over 11 bases. The CDR3 is 16 amino acids. V lost 7 bases and J lost 2; bases outside the gene matches: 5. CDR1 is KGHDR and CDR2 is SFDVKD in the germline V gene. CDR3 sequence reads: CATSPSGGSNTGELFF. The CDR3 DNA is TGTGCCACCAGCCCTAGCGGGGGGTCAAACACCGGGGAGCTGTTTTTT.

CDR3 nucleotides: TGCGCCAGCGGCCCAAAAAGCCCACGCAGGGGGGAGACCCAGTACTTC. As protein: CASGPKSPRRGETQYF. V is TRBV5-1 and J is TRBJ2-5; 7 bases are shared with TRBD1. CDR1 and CDR2 (germline): SGHRS, YFSETQ. V trimming: 7 bases; J trimming: 5 bases; junction bases outside the gene matches: 17. This CDR3 comprises 16 residues.

The V and J genes are TRBV6-2 or TRBV6-3 and TRBJ2-5; 13 nucleotides match TRBD2. This CDR3 is built from 15 residues. Germline V CDR1 and CDR2: MNHEY, SVGEGT. Unmatched junction bases numbered 4, after V lost 5 bases and J lost 4 bases. In DNA, the CDR3 is TGTGCCAGCAGTCAACTAGCGGGGGGGCGAGAGACCCAGTACTTC. Protein: CASSQLAGGRETQYF.

The V call is TRBV10-3, the J call TRBJ1-4; possible D gene TRBD1, 6 bases. Trimming stripped 6 bases from V and 6 bases from J, with 14 bases between. CDR3 length: 14 residues. Germline loops: CDR1 ENHRY, CDR2 SYGVKD. CDR3 nucleotides: TGTGCCATCAGCACAGGGTGGGGTGATGAAAAACTGTTTTTT. Protein product: CAISTGWGDEKLFF.

This rearrangement joins TRBV5-1 to TRBJ1-5; TRBD1 is a possible D gene (5 bases). V lost 5 bases to trimming and J lost 4 bases, with 10 bases between them. The V gene's germline CDR1 is SGHRS and CDR2 YFSETQ. The CDR3 sequence is 13 residues long. CDR3 region: CASREGNNQPQHF. CDR3 DNA: TGCGCCAGCAGGGAGGGGAATAATCAGCCCCAGCATTTT. Together with reference TRBV5-1 and TRBJ1-5, the CDR3 gives the full variable domain: KAGVTQTPRYLIKTRGQQVTLSCSPISGHRSVSWYQQTPGQGLQFLFEYFSETQRNKGNFPGRFSGRQFSNSRSEMNVSTLELGDSALYLCASREGNNQPQHFGDGTRLSIL.

The V call is TRBV5-6, the J call TRBJ1-2; perhaps TRBD1 as D (5 bases). The germline V gene encodes CDR1 SGHDT and CDR2 YYEEEE. V was pared by 4 bases and J by 3 bases, with 13 bases between. This CDR3 comprises 14 residues. Here the CDR3 reads CASSRGEVDYGYTF. CDR3 in DNA: TGTGCCAGCAGCCGAGGGGAGGTGGACTATGGCTACACCTTC.

This chain joins TRBV30 and TRBJ2-2; 8 bases align to TRBD2. CDR3 length: 14 residues. The V gene end was trimmed by 4 bases and the J gene end by 4 bases; junction bases not matched to a gene: 5. Germline V gene data show CDR1 as GTSNPN and CDR2 as SVGIG (reference sequence). CDR3 nucleotides: TGTGCCTGGACCGGGACTAGTTCCACCGGGGAGCTGTTTTTT. As protein: CAWTGTSSTGELFF.

The chain is built from TRBV5-1 and TRBJ2-3; no firm D call. This CDR3 has 13 amino acids. V was trimmed by 1 base and J by 6 bases, leaving 9 bases between them. Germline-derived CDR1 and CDR2 are SGHRS and YFSETQ. The CDR3 is CASSLRQADTQYF. DNA of the CDR3: TGCGCCAGCAGCTTGCGGCAGGCGGATACGCAGTATTTT.

The gene calls are TRBV15 and TRBJ1-5, with no clear D. Between the trimmed V and J ends, which lost 1 base and 5 bases, there was a span of 6 bases. CDR3 length equals 13 residues. Germline V gene lookup returns CDR1 LNHNV and CDR2 YYDKDF (reference sequence). Here the CDR3 DNA reads TGTGCCACCAGCAGAGTTGCGGATCAGCCCCAGCATTTT. The encoded protein is CATSRVADQPQHF. Together with reference TRBV15 and TRBJ1-5, the CDR3 gives the full variable domain: DAMVIQNPRYQVTQFGKPVTLSCSQTLNHNVMYWYQQKSSQAPKLLFHYYDKDFNNEADTPDNFQSRRPNTSFCFLDIRSPGLGDTAMYLCATSRVADQPQHFGDGTRLSIL.

The chain carries TRBV12-2 and TRBJ2-7; the D call TRBD2 from the table was never checked on the DNA. TRBV12-2 is a pseudogene. The CDR3 extends over 13 amino acids. CDR3 DNA: TGTGCAAGTCGCCCCCCCGGGGATTACGAGCAGTACGTC. Translating gives CASRPPGDYEQYV.

This chain connects TRBV13 to TRBJ1-1; D gene uncertain. Germline CDR1 reads PRHDT; CDR2 reads FYEKMQ (reference sequence). The CDR3 extends over 13 amino acids. V was trimmed by 1 base and J by 1 base, leaving 4 bases between them. CDR3 sequence: CASSLVANTEAFF. The CDR3 nucleotides are TGTGCCAGCAGCTTAGTGGCGAACACTGAAGCTTTCTTT.

The V call is TRBV29-1, the J call TRBJ2-1; TRBD2 agrees at 13 bases. The CDR3 has 15 residues. V dropped 6 bases and J dropped 2; count of bases not matched to a gene: 4. The germline gives CDR1 SQVTM, CDR2 ANQGSEA. CDR3: CSVGTSGAPYNEQFF. CDR3 nucleotide sequence: TGCAGCGTGGGGACTAGCGGGGCCCCCTACAATGAGCAGTTCTTC.

This chain joins TRBV5-8 and TRBJ1-5; D is unresolved. CDR3 length equals 13 residues. Trimming removed 0 bases from V and 6 bases from J, with 7 bases in between. Germline values: CDR1 SGHTS, CDR2 YDEGEE. The CDR3 bases are TGTGCCAGCAGCTTGGGGGAGGGTCAGCCCCAGCATTTT. Encoded protein: CASSLGEGQPQHF.

The chain recombines TRBV5-1 with TRBJ1-4; D remains unclear. The germline V and J ends were trimmed by 0 bases and 3 bases, with 9 bases remaining between them. This CDR3 region has 15 residues. Germline CDR1 SGHRS, CDR2 YFSETQ. The CDR3 nucleotides read TGCGCCAGCAGCTTGGCGGCAGGTGCTAATGAAAAACTGTTTTTT. Residues: CASSLAAGANEKLFF.

The V call is TRBV18, the J call TRBJ2-6; TRBD1 matches 8 bases. V was pared by 4 bases and J by 2 bases, with 4 bases of the junction left unmatched. CDR3 length: 16 amino acids. The germline CDR1 and CDR2 sequences are KGHSH and LQKENI. The CDR3 sequence is CASSQQGAAGANVLTF. CDR3 DNA: TGTGCCAGCTCACAGCAGGGGGCAGCTGGGGCCAACGTCCTGACTTTC.

J is TRBJ2-7 and V is TRBV7-8, with a tentative D call TRBD1 (6 bases). Trimming left V 5 bases short and J 2 bases short, with 13 bases between. The CDR3 extends over 14 amino acids. CDR1 and CDR2 from the germline V gene are SGHVS and FQNEAQ. CDR3 sequence: CASSPRGPPYEQYV. The CDR3 nucleotides are TGTGCCAGCAGCCCCAGGGGACCCCCCTACGAGCAGTACGTC.

The chain recombines TRBV2 with TRBJ1-4; D might be TRBD1 (6 bases). Germline lookup yields CDR1 SNHLY and CDR2 FYNNEI. This CDR3 is built from 14 residues. V was trimmed by 7 bases and J by 7 bases, leaving 16 bases between them. CDR3 sequence (DNA): TGTGCCAGCACAGAGCAGGGGTCTTCTGAAAAACTGTTTTTT. Its protein is CASTEQGSSEKLFF.

The chain links TRBV11-2 to TRBJ1-2; weak D call: TRBD1 (6 bases). Trimming took 5 bases from V and 0 from J, leaving 22 bases between them. This CDR3 spans 18 amino acids. Germline V gene lookup returns CDR1 SGHAT and CDR2 FQNNGV. CDR3 DNA sequence: TGTGCCAGCAGCCCCCTTGCTCCAGGGGAAAGGTCTAACTATGGCTACACCTTC. This codes for CASSPLAPGERSNYGYTF.

This chain links TRBV6-5 with TRBJ1-4, with TRBD1 as a possible D gene (6 bases). The V end was cut by 5 bases, the J end by 3 bases, with 13 bases between. Germline V CDR1 and CDR2: MNHEY, SVGAGI. This CDR3 contains 15 residues. As DNA, the CDR3 is TGTGCCAGCAGTCCCCACAGGGTTCCTAATGAAAAACTGTTTTTT. Translating gives CASSPHRVPNEKLFF.

The rearrangement joins TRBV5-1 to TRBJ2-4; D is undetermined. In germline, CDR1 is SGHRS, CDR2 YFSETQ. Trimming took 0 bases from V and 8 from J, leaving 12 bases between them. This CDR3 region has 14 residues. The CDR3: CASSLAPDNHIQYF. The CDR3 DNA reads TGCGCCAGCAGCTTGGCTCCTGACAACCACATTCAGTACTTC.

The V call is TRBV10-3, the J call TRBJ1-1; weak D call: TRBD1 (5 bases). V lost 7 bases and J 2 bases, leaving 11 bases between the germline ends. The CDR3 runs to 13 residues. CDR1 is ENHRY and CDR2 is SYGVKD in the germline V gene. The CDR3 DNA reads as TGTGCCATCACCTCGACAGCTAACACTGAAGCTTTCTTT. This sequence encodes CAITSTANTEAFF.

This clone was counted between two and nine times. The V gene is TRBV19, the J gene TRBJ1-5; TRBD1 might be the D (5 bases). The germline V gene has CDR1 LNHDA and CDR2 SQIVND (reference sequence). Trimming took off 4 bases at V and 1 base at J, with 11 bases between the two ends. The CDR3 has 15 residues. As DNA, the CDR3 is TGTGCCAGTAGTAGAGCAGGGCGGAGCAATCAGCCCCAGCATTTT. It specifies CASSRAGRSNQPQHF.